These T cell receptor beta chains were read from a single sample in a study of Tregs in tolerant kidney transplant recipients. TCRdb keeps only in-frame clones here, not all; method: immunoSEQ multiplex PCR. This sample has tens of thousands of clones, with around 90% found just once. This specimen was CD4+ T cells from blood (PBMCs), taken 24 months after the transplant. These TCRs come from a human patient who received a combined kidney and bone marrow transplant. Part of the T cell pool may stem from the graft donor. Each CDR3 is given with its conserved first and last residue. The D gene is left open where the match is weak. Rows give clone size only sometimes, using once, few, many, or a class for an expanded clone.

V	D	J	length	size	DNA	CDR3
TRBV7-7	TRBD2	TRBJ2-1	18	-	TGTGCCAGCAGCTTAGGACTAGCGGGGACCCCATCATACAATGAGCAGTTCTTC	CASSLGLAGTPSYNEQFF
TRBV19	-	TRBJ2-7	13	-	TGTGCCAGTACCAAAAACAAGGGCGGGGAGCAGTACTTC	CASTKNKGGEQYF
TRBV27	-	TRBJ1-3	16	-	TGTGCCAGCAGAACGACTCGGAGGGGCTCTGGAAACACCATATATTTT	CASRTTRRGSGNTIYF
TRBV18	TRBD1	TRBJ2-1	16	-	TGTGCCAGCTCGTCCTCCGGGACAGGGGACTACAATGAGCAGTTCTTC	CASSSSGTGDYNEQFF
TRBV11-3	TRBD2	TRBJ2-3	14	-	TGTGCCAGCAGCTCGGTGCCTACTAGCGGGGTTGGGTATTTT	CASSSVPTSGVGYF
TRBV18	-	TRBJ1-1	13	-	TGTGCCAGCTCACCAGGAGGGAGCACTGAAGCTTTCTTT	CASSPGGSTEAFF
TRBV7-3	TRBD2	TRBJ2-1	15	-	TGTGCCAGCAGCCAAACTAGCGGTTCTAGCAATGAGCAGTTCTTC	CASSQTSGSSNEQFF
TRBV19	-	TRBJ1-5	16	-	TGTGCCAGTAGTAAACGCGGACAGTATAAGAATCAGCCCCAGCATTTT	CASSKRGQYKNQPQHF
TRBV5-4	TRBD1	TRBJ2-7	15	-	TGTGCCAGCAGCAGCGGACAGGGGGCTTCTCCCCAGCAGTACTTC	CASSSGQGASPQQYF
TRBV19	-	TRBJ1-1	13	few	TGTGCCAGCACCAGGGTTGGTAGCACTGAAGCTTTCTTT	CASTRVGSTEAFF
TRBV15	-	TRBJ1-2	17	-	TGTGCCACCAGCAGAGATGCTTCGGGGGGCAAGGGTTATGGCTACACCTTC	CATSRDASGGKGYGYTF
TRBV5-1	-	TRBJ1-1	14	-	TGCGCCAGCAGCTTGGTAAGCGGGGGGACTGAAGCTTTCTTT	CASSLVSGGTEAFF
TRBV19	-	TRBJ1-1	14	-	TGTGCCAGTAGTATTAGCGCCCGCGCGTTTGAAGCTTTCTTT	CASSISARAFEAFF
TRBV5-8	-	TRBJ1-2	13	-	TGTGCCAGCAGCTTCAGGGCGAACTATGGCTACACCTTC	CASSFRANYGYTF
TRBV7-3	-	TRBJ1-1	13	once	TGTGCCAGCAGCTCCCACAGGGATGCTGAAGCTTTCTTT	CASSSHRDAEAFF
TRBV6-1	-	TRBJ2-2	15	-	TGTGCCAGCACTCTGTGGGGGGGGGCCCGCGGGGAGCTGTTTTTT	CASTLWGGARGELFF
TRBV5-4	TRBD2	TRBJ2-5	16	-	TGTGCCAGCAGCCCTCTAGCGGGGGGCGGGGGAGAGACCCAGTACTTC	CASSPLAGGGGETQYF
TRBV4-3	-	TRBJ2-2	15	-	TGCGCCAGCAGCCATCGGAGGGGTAACACCGGGGAGCTGTTTTTT	CASSHRRGNTGELFF
TRBV7-3	-	TRBJ1-3	15	-	TGTGCCAGCAGCTTAATCGGGGGGCTTGGAAACACCATATATTTT	CASSLIGGLGNTIYF
TRBV25-1	TRBD1	TRBJ1-2	15	-	TGTGCCAGCAGCAGGACCGGGACAGGGTACCTTGGCTACACCTTC	CASSRTGTGYLGYTF
TRBV9	-	TRBJ1-4	17	once	TGTGCCAGCAGCGTAGTGTTTAGGGGGGAGGGGGATGAAAAACTGTTTTTT	CASSVVFRGEGDEKLFF
TRBV4-3	TRBD2	TRBJ2-6	17	-	TGCGCCAGCAGCCAGGGACTAGCGACCGCTGGGGCCAACGTCCTGACTTTC	CASSQGLATAGANVLTF
TRBV4-3	-	TRBJ2-7	16	few	TGCGCCAGCAGCCAGACACAGGGTAAAGGAATCAACGAGCAGTACTTC	CASSQTQGKGINEQYF
TRBV4-3	TRBD2	TRBJ2-1	20	-	TGCGCCAGCAGCCAAATCAAGATAACTAGCGGGGGCCTAAACGACAATGAGCAGTTCTTC	CASSQIKITSGGLNDNEQFF
TRBV5-1	-	TRBJ1-5	15	-	TGCGCCAGCAGCTTGGGAGGCAGCGACTCCCCTCCCCAGCATTTT	CASSLGGSDSPPQHF
TRBV29-1	-	TRBJ2-4	14	once	TGCAGCGTTGTGGGAGGACGATACGGGAACATTCAGTACTTC	CSVVGGRYGNIQYF
TRBV7-9	TRBD1	TRBJ2-7	15	-	TGTGCCAGCAGCTCGGGACAGGCGTTTACCTACGAGCAGTACTTC	CASSSGQAFTYEQYF
TRBV5-1	-	TRBJ2-7	14	-	TGCGCCAGCAGCTCAGTCCGCGGCCCCTACGAGCAGTACTTC	CASSSVRGPYEQYF
TRBV27	TRBD2	TRBJ2-7	19	-	TGTGCCAGCAGTTCATACGGACTAGCGGGAGGAGGGAGACCCTACGAGCAGTACTTC	CASSSYGLAGGGRPYEQYF
TRBV7-2	-	TRBJ1-2	15	-	TGTGCCAGCAGCTTAAGGACGGCGGCGGAGGGGATCTTTACCTTC	CASSLRTAAEGIFTF
TRBV6-5	-	TRBJ1-6	13	-	TGTGCCAGCAGTTCAGGGCCCAATTCCCCCCTCCACTTT	CASSSGPNSPLHF
TRBV28	-	TRBJ2-7	14	-	TGTGCCAGCAGACCCCCCGGACAAGGGCACGAGCAGTACTTC	CASRPPGQGHEQYF
TRBV10-3	-	TRBJ1-5	15	-	TGTGCCATCAGTGAGTTGGGGCAGGGCAATCAGCCCCAGCATTTT	CAISELGQGNQPQHF
TRBV5-4	TRBD2	TRBJ2-7	15	-	TGTGCCAGCAGCTTGCTAGCGGGGGATCCCTACGAGCAGTACTTC	CASSLLAGDPYEQYF
TRBV13	-	TRBJ2-7	15	-	TGTGCCAGCAGCTCGCGGGGCAGAGTTTCCTACGAGCAGTACTTC	CASSSRGRVSYEQYF
TRBV5-1	TRBD1	TRBJ2-7	17	-	TGCGCCATCCCCCCCCCGAGGGACAGCCGAAGCTCCTACGAGCAGTACTTC	CAIPPPRDSRSSYEQYF
TRBV5-6	-	TRBJ2-1	13	-	TGTGCCAGCAGCTGGAGGCCCCACAATGAGCAGTTCTTC	CASSWRPHNEQFF
TRBV10-3	-	TRBJ1-1	13	-	TGTGCCATCAGTGAGACAGGGACAAAGGGAGCTTTCTTT	CAISETGTKGAFF
TRBV2	TRBD2	TRBJ2-7	13	-	TGTGCCAGCCTCTTTGGCGGGAGCTACGAGCAGTACTTC	CASLFGGSYEQYF
TRBV7-3	TRBD1	TRBJ2-2	13	-	TGTGCCAGCAGTTCGGACAGGGGAGGGGAGCTGTTTTTT	CASSSDRGGELFF
TRBV18	TRBD1	TRBJ2-7	17	once	TGTGCCAGCTCACCCTACACCGGGACAGGGATTGCCTACGAGCAGTACTTC	CASSPYTGTGIAYEQYF
TRBV5-6	-	TRBJ1-6	15	-	TGTGCCAGCAGCTTGATCAGTGTGAATAATTCACCCCTCCACTTT	CASSLISVNNSPLHF
TRBV6-5	-	TRBJ1-2	11	-	TGTGCCAGCAGCCAAGGGGGTGGCTACACCTTC	CASSQGGGYTF
TRBV9	TRBD1	TRBJ1-1	14	once	TGTGCCAGCAGCGCAGGGGGGAGCAACACTGAAGCTTTCTTT	CASSAGGSNTEAFF
TRBV18	-	TRBJ1-6	13	-	TGTGCCAGCTCACCCCTAGGGGACTCCCCCCTCCACTTT	CASSPLGDSPLHF
TRBV7-8	-	TRBJ1-1	13	-	TGTGCCAGCAGCCAGCTAAGCGGGGGCGAAGCTTTCTTT	CASSQLSGGEAFF
TRBV5-4	TRBD2	TRBJ2-1	15	once	TGTGCCAGCAGCTTGGCTAGCGGGATGGGCAATGAGCAGTTCTTC	CASSLASGMGNEQFF
TRBV18	TRBD2	TRBJ2-3	16	-	TGTGCCAGCTCACCACCGAGCCTAGCGGGTGCAGATACGCAGTATTTT	CASSPPSLAGADTQYF
TRBV28	-	TRBJ2-4	15	once	TGTGCCAGCAGTAAAACACTACTAGCCAAAAACATTCAGTACTTC	CASSKTLLAKNIQYF
TRBV19	-	TRBJ2-1	15	-	TGTGCCAGTAGTAGCGGCCTGAGCTCCTACAATGAGCAGTTCTTC	CASSSGLSSYNEQFF
TRBV11-2	-	TRBJ2-4	14	-	TGTGCCAGCAGCTTAGGAGGTGTTAAAAACATTCAGTACTTC	CASSLGGVKNIQYF
TRBV18	TRBD1	TRBJ2-7	14	-	TGTGCCAGCTCACTGACCGGACAGGGCTACGAGCAGTACTTC	CASSLTGQGYEQYF
TRBV5-4	-	TRBJ2-2	17	once	TGTGCCAGCAGCTCGCCGAAAAATCTGAACTCCGCCGGGGAGCTGTTTTTT	CASSSPKNLNSAGELFF
TRBV11-3	TRBD2	TRBJ2-1	15	-	TGTGCCAGCAGCAAAGCGGGAGGAATTTATCTTGAGCAGTTCTTC	CASSKAGGIYLEQFF